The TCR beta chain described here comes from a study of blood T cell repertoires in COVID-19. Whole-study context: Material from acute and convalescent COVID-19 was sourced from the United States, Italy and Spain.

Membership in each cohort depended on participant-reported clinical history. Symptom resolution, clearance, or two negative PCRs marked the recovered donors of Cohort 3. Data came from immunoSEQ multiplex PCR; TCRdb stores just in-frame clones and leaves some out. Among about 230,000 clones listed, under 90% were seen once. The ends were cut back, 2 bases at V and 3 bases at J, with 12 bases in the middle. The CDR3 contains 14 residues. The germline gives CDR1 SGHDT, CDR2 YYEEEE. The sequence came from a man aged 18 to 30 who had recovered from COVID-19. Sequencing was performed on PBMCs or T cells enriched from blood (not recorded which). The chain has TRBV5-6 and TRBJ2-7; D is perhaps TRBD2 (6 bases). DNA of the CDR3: TGTGCCAGCAGCTTCGGGACTCCATACTACGAGCAGTACTTC. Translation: CASSFGTPYYEQYF. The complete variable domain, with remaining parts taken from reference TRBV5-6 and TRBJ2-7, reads DAGVTQSPTHLIKTRGQQVTLRCSPKSGHDTVSWYQQALGQGPQFIFQYYEEEERQRGNFPDRFSGHQFPNYSSELNVNALLLGDSALYLCASSFGTPYYEQYFGPGTRLTVT.